The clone carrying this TCR beta chain occurred a few times. Its target is not known. What was sequenced were expressed TCRB transcripts, since all of the isolated RNA had been reverse transcribed. The protocol was immunoSEQ multiplex PCR, while the TCRdb copy is restricted to in-frame clones and leaves out a portion. This sample has 900,000 or so clones, with roughly 16% found just once. This entry is derived from a study of beta chain features in type 1 diabetes. Study outcomes and limitations: VDJ junctions in type 1 diabetes patients carried more deletions and fewer insertions. cDNA sequencing could over-represent cells with high TCR expression.

Sorting that relied on CD45RO/CCR7/CD25/CD127/CD95/CD27 yielded CD4+ naive, central memory, regulatory and stem cell-like memory cells. The receptor's source is a woman aged 18-29 years in good health. The sample consisted of naive CD4+ T cells from blood.

CDR3 loop: CASSLPRESSGANVLTF. CDR3 DNA: TGCGCCAGCAGCTTGCCGCGGGAGAGCTCTGGGGCCAACGTCCTGACTTTC. This chain joins TRBV5-1 and TRBJ2-6; TRBD2 matches 7 bases. Germline loops: CDR1 SGHRS, CDR2 YFSETQ. The V segment lost 1 base and the J segment 0 bases; nucleotides outside the gene matches: 4. The CDR3 runs to 17 residues.